One sample yielded the 17 T cell receptor beta chains listed below, sequenced in a study of T cells in Graves' hyperthyroidism and ophthalmopathy (dated by TCRdb to the late 2010s). Library construction relied on multiplex PCR. Sequencing was performed on an Illumina HiSeq 2000. The TCR beta CDR3 regions were amplified from RNA transcripts. The first round of RT-PCR for the TCR CDR3 was performed with the HTBI primer set and the Qiagen OneStep RT-PCR kit. Using fastp at Q25 and MiXCR, TCRdb reprocessed the public reads and kept productive beta chains. Identical CDR3 protein sequences are pooled into one entry, listed with their most common genes and DNA. For this sample the table gives approximately 710,000 distinct CDR3 sequences, of which approximately 15% were detected only once. Jointly, the top ten make up around 16% of the sample. Sequenced: blood. These receptors all come from a man aged 45-65 years with Graves' hyperthyroidism.

Many counts were recorded for this clonotype. The chain uses TRBV19 and TRBJ2-1; 9 nucleotides align to TRBD1. The ends lost 4 bases at V and 7 bases at J; junction bases unmatched: 8. This CDR3 comprises 15 residues. CDR1 and CDR2 from the germline V gene are LNHDA and SQIVND (reference sequence). CDR3 sequence (DNA): TGTGCCAGTAGTAGACGGACAGGGGCTATGAATGAGCAGTTCTTC. As protein: CASSRRTGAMNEQFF.

This clonotype has a count of ten or more. The V gene is TRBV20-1, the J gene TRBJ2-5; maybe TRBD2 (5 bases). Trimming took off 2 bases at V and 4 bases at J, with 17 bases between the two ends. This CDR3 has 15 residues. Germline loops: CDR1 DFQATT, CDR2 SNEGSKA (reference sequence). In DNA form, the CDR3 reads TGCAGTGCTAGAAACTTGTGGGAGTGGAGAGAGACCCAGTACTTC. Translating it yields CSARNLWEWRETQYF.

This clonotype was counted at least ten times. This chain links TRBV2 with TRBJ2-1; 8 bases line up with TRBD2. J gave up 7 bases and V 4 bases, and 6 bases lay outside the gene matches. Germline V gene sequence: CDR1 SNHLY, CDR2 FYNNEI. CDR3 length: 14 residues. CDR3 sequence: CASSVSGMRNEQFF. CDR3 bases: TGTGCCAGCAGTGTTAGCGGGATGAGGAATGAGCAGTTCTTC.

In this sample, this clonotype turned up a few times. At one end the junction does not follow the germline gene, possibly because of a read error. The chain recombines TRBV12-3 or TRBV12-4 with TRBJ2-7; TRBD2 matches at 14 bases. CDR3 length equals 16 residues. CDR3 in DNA: TGTGCCATCAGTGAAGGGACTAGCGGGAGAGCCTACGAGCAGTACTTC. Translating gives CAISEGTSGRAYEQYF.

This sequence joins TRBV4-1 and TRBJ2-6; 9 bases are a match to TRBD1. This CDR3 has 19 residues. Germline assignment: CDR1 MGHRA and CDR2 YSYEKL. The junction had 10 bases not matched to a gene; V was cut back by 4 bases and J by 0 bases. In DNA, the CDR3 is TGCGCCAGCAGCCCGCAGGGGGACAGGGTGAGCTCTGGGGCCAACGTCCTGACTTTC. Protein product: CASSPQGDRVSSGANVLTF.

This clonotype has ten or more counts. The chain uses TRBV27 and TRBJ1-6, with D possibly matching TRBD1 (5 bases). Germline CDR1 and CDR2: MNHEY and SMNVEV (reference sequence). Trimming cost V 4 bases and J 3 bases, with 10 bases left between them. CDR3 length equals 15 residues. CDR3 region: CASSSLGVYNSPLHF. DNA for the CDR3: TGTGCCAGCAGTTCCTTAGGGGTCTATAATTCACCCCTCCACTTT.

The rearrangement joins TRBV6-1 to TRBJ1-1, with D perhaps matching TRBD1 (6 bases). The CDR3 has 13 amino acids. CDR1 is MNHNS, CDR2 SASEGT, per germline. The DNA of the CDR3 is TGTGCAGTATCGGCAGGGGAGAACACTGAAGCTTTCTTT. This encodes CAVSAGENTEAFF.

The sample holds a few counts of this clonotype. The genes are TRBV20-1 and TRBJ2-4, with 8 bases aligning to TRBD2. Germline lookup yields CDR1 DFQATT and CDR2 SNEGSKA (reference sequence). V was pared by 0 bases and J by 9 bases, with 13 bases of the junction left unmatched. The CDR3 spans 16 residues. This CDR3 is CSARDLAVSGTTIQYF. DNA of the CDR3: TGCAGTGCTAGAGATCTCGCGGTTAGCGGGACGACCATTCAGTACTTC.

There are a few counts of this clonotype. This chain links TRBV19 with TRBJ1-5; D unresolved. Trimming stripped 3 bases from V and 3 bases from J, with 9 bases between. In germline, CDR1 is LNHDA, CDR2 SQIVND (reference sequence). The CDR3 length is 14 residues. CDR3 residues: CASSMDGYNQPQHF. DNA of the CDR3: TGTGCCAGTAGTATGGACGGATACAATCAGCCCCAGCATTTT.

As to this clonotype: A single base separates this from a much larger clone, so it may be a read error. V usage is TRBV7-9 and J usage is TRBJ2-5; the D is unclear. V shed 1 base and J shed 10 bases, with 22 bases lying between them. From germline, CDR1 is SEHNR and CDR2 FQNEAQ (reference sequence). This CDR3 contains 16 residues. CDR3 sequence reads: CASSLVMASLQASQYF. CDR3 DNA sequence: TGTGCCAGCAGCTTAGTCATGGCCTCCCTCCAAGCGAGCCAGTACTTC.

This chain joins TRBV19 and TRBJ2-6, with D maybe TRBD2 (6 bases). V gave up 5 bases and J gave up 6 bases, with 11 bases separating them. The CDR3 has 14 amino acids. CDR1 is LNHDA and CDR2 is SQIVND in the germline V gene (reference sequence). For the CDR3, the DNA is TGTGCCAGTAGTTGGGACTCGGCGGCCAACGTCCTGACTTTC. Protein product: CASSWDSAANVLTF.

This clonotype has at least ten counts. V usage is TRBV27 and J usage is TRBJ2-7, with TRBD2 matching over 8 bases. This CDR3 is built from 15 residues. V shed 5 bases and J 5 bases; nucleotides not matched to a gene: 11. The germline V gene has CDR1 MNHEY and CDR2 SMNVEV (reference sequence). The CDR3 bases are TGTGCCAGCAGTGCCCCCTCTAGCGGGCTCAACGAGCAGTACTTC. Its protein product is CASSAPSSGLNEQYF.

This clonotype showed up many times. The chain joins TRBV7-2 to TRBJ2-5, with D perhaps TRBD1 (6 bases). Germline V gene lookup returns CDR1 SGHTA and CDR2 FQGNSA. V shed 7 bases and J shed 1 base, with 19 bases lying between them. This CDR3 is 16 amino acids long. The CDR3 nucleotides read TGTGCCAGCATCAATCGAACAGGGATAATCCAAGAGACCCAGTACTTC. Its translation is CASINRTGIIQETQYF.

The rearrangement uses TRBV5-1 and TRBJ1-5; D not resolved. The CDR3 sequence is 16 residues long. The germline V and J ends were trimmed by 1 base and 0 bases, with 11 bases remaining between them. Germline V gives CDR1 SGHRS, CDR2 YFSETQ. CDR3 DNA: TGCGCCAGCAGCTTGTCCTCGGGAGATAGCAATCAGCCCCAGCATTTT. This codes for CASSLSSGDSNQPQHF.

The rearrangement uses TRBV30 and TRBJ1-2; D unresolved. Trimming left V 0 bases short and J 4 bases short, with 9 bases between. From germline, CDR1 is GTSNPN and CDR2 SVGIG (reference sequence). The CDR3 extends over 13 amino acids. CDR3 in DNA: TGTGCCTGGAGTGTCTGGGCAGGCTATGGCTACACCTTC. Amino acids: CAWSVWAGYGYTF.

The chain combines TRBV20-1 with TRBJ1-1, with a weak D call TRBD1 (6 bases). Looked up from germline, CDR1 is DFQATT and CDR2 is SNEGSKA (reference sequence). This CDR3 is 17 amino acids long. V was shortened by 0 bases and J by 5 bases, with 22 bases between the two germline ends. Here the CDR3 DNA reads TGCAGTGCTAGAGACCCAAGGGGGGCGGGCACCGAAACTGAAGCTTTCTTT. Amino acid sequence: CSARDPRGAGTETEAFF.

The chain joins TRBV12-3 or TRBV12-4 to TRBJ2-3; a possible D gene is TRBD2 (6 bases). The V and J ends lost 3 bases and 2 bases respectively, with 9 bases between them. This CDR3 region has 14 residues. The CDR3 region is CASSFSGPTDTQYF. CDR3 in DNA: TGTGCCAGCAGTTTTAGCGGACCCACAGATACGCAGTATTTT.